A selection of T cell receptor beta chains follows, all from one sample in a study of blood T cell repertoires in COVID-19. Data came from immunoSEQ multiplex PCR; TCRdb stores just in-frame clones and leaves some out. The sample shows some 200,000 clones, about 88% of them seen only once. Sequenced: peripheral blood. The receptors shown here come from a man aged 40-49 years with active or convalescent COVID-19. Both conserved end residues are part of each CDR3. Each record gives: CDR3 length, D gene, V gene, J gene, clone size, CDR3 DNA, CDR3 protein. The D gene is left open where the match is weak. Not all rows give a size; the values are once, few, many and, for expanded clones, a class.

>13|NA|TRBV2|TRBJ1-1|NA
TGTGCCAGCACAACGGGGGGGGGCACTGAAGCTTTCTTT
CASTTGGGTEAFF
>14|NA|TRBV6-2/TRBV6-3|TRBJ1-6|NA
TGTGCCAGCGGCCGTGGGGGAGGGAATTCACCCCTCCACTTT
CASGRGGGNSPLHF
>13|TRBD1|TRBV27|TRBJ1-1|NA
TGTGCCAGCAGTCCTACAGGGGGCGCCTTAGCTTTCTTT
CASSPTGGALAFF
>14|TRBD2|TRBV2|TRBJ2-1|NA
TGTGCCAGCCAGAGCGGGGGTCCTTACAATGAGCAGTTCTTC
CASQSGGPYNEQFF
>13|NA|TRBV28|TRBJ1-1|once
TGTGCCAGCATCGTCGTAGGGGGCACTGAAGCTTTCTTT
CASIVVGGTEAFF
>17|TRBD1|TRBV3-1/TRBV3-2|TRBJ1-1|NA
TGTGCCAGCAGCCACCGTAGGACAGGAACCATGAACACTGAAGCTTTCTTT
CASSHRRTGTMNTEAFF
>15|TRBD1|TRBV11-3|TRBJ1-6|few
TGTGCCAGCAGCCCCGGGACAGGGTATAATTCACCCCTCCACTTT
CASSPGTGYNSPLHF
>15|TRBD1|TRBV6-5|TRBJ2-1|NA
TGTGCCAGCAGTCTAGAGACAGGGCCCTACAATGAGCAGTTCTTC
CASSLETGPYNEQFF
>15|NA|TRBV2|TRBJ1-1|NA
TGTGCCAGCAGTGGGTCGGGCTCCTGGGGGGCTGAAGCTTTCTTT
CASSGSGSWGAEAFF
>12|NA|TRBV7-9|TRBJ2-7|NA
TGTGCCAGCAGCCCCCCGGGCTACGAGCAGTACTTC
CASSPPGYEQYF
>16|NA|TRBV19|TRBJ2-6|once
TGTGCCAGTAGGACAGACTTTAGCTCTGGGGCCAACGTCCTGACTTTC
CASRTDFSSGANVLTF
>14|NA|TRBV6-5|TRBJ1-6|NA
TGTGCCAGCAGGACTCCTGGGGCGGCTTCACCCCTCCACTTT
CASRTPGAASPLHF
>17|TRBD2|TRBV2|TRBJ2-7|NA
TGTGCCAGCAGTGAAGCGTTGGGACTAGCCGGGGCGGGGGAGCAGTACTTC
CASSEALGLAGAGEQYF
>18|TRBD2|TRBV7-9|TRBJ2-5|NA
TGTGCCAGCAGCCCCGAGTCCGGGACTAGCGGGGGGGAGGAGACCCAGTACTTC
CASSPESGTSGGEETQYF
>15|TRBD1|TRBV4-1|TRBJ2-3|NA
TGCGCCAGCAGCCAACCGGGACAGGGGTCCGATACGCAGTATTTT
CASSQPGQGSDTQYF
>19|TRBD1|TRBV24-1|TRBJ1-5|few
TGTGCCACCAGTGAGTCACCGGGACAGGGATATGGTAGCAATCAGCCCCAGCATTTT
CATSESPGQGYGSNQPQHF
>14|TRBD1|TRBV3-1/TRBV3-2|TRBJ2-2|NA
TGTGCCAGCAGCCTAACAGGGGCCACCGGGGAGCTGTTTTTT
CASSLTGATGELFF
>14|TRBD1|TRBV30|TRBJ1-2|NA
TGTGCCTGGTGGCGGAGACAGGGGTCGATCGGCTACACCTTC
CAWWRRQGSIGYTF
>14|NA|TRBV3-1/TRBV3-2|TRBJ1-1|few
TGTGCCAGCAGCCATTTTTCTGCGGGCACTGAAGCTTTCTTT
CASSHFSAGTEAFF
>13|NA|TRBV30|TRBJ1-5|NA
TGTGCCTGGAGCCCGGGGAGGGCTCAGCCCCAGCATTTT
CAWSPGRAQPQHF
>17|TRBD2|TRBV4-2|TRBJ2-1|NA
TGTGCCAGCAGCCAAGAAGGCGGGGGGGCCTTATACAATGAGCAGTTCTTC
CASSQEGGGALYNEQFF
>14|NA|TRBV9|TRBJ2-5|NA
TGTGCCAGCAGCGGCTTTTCGGGTCTGGAGACCCAGTACTTC
CASSGFSGLETQYF